This T cell receptor (beta chain) was sequenced for a study of blood T cell repertoires in COVID-19. Clones were sequenced by immunoSEQ multiplex PCR, and TCRdb holds only the in-frame ones, with some missing. The sample carries about 230,000 clones, 88% recorded once. The V segment lost 3 bases and the J segment 4 bases; nucleotides outside the gene matches: 5. The CDR3 is 15 residues long. Germline V gene data show CDR1 as KGHSH and CDR2 as LQKENI. This TCR was recovered from a woman aged 55-75 years with acute or convalescent COVID-19. The chain combines TRBV18 with TRBJ1-3, with TRBD1 identical over 8 bases. The sequencing input was peripheral blood. CDR3 bases: TGTGCCAGCTCACCGCAGGGGGCGCGAGGAAACACCATATATTTT. Its protein is CASSPQGARGNTIYF.